The present T cell receptor (beta chain) was sequenced within a study of blood T cell repertoires in COVID-19. Study overall: In each case, the material was cDNA or gDNA derived from T cells, B-cell-depleted T cells, or PBMCs.

Assay: immunoSEQ multiplex PCR; the TCRdb copy retains only in-frame clones and omits some. The sample gives roughly 250,000 clones, roughly four fifths of which show up once; over 10% is in the top ten. Germline V CDR1 and CDR2: MNHNS, SASEGT. The V gene lost 3 bases and the J gene lost 2 bases, with 11 bases spanning the gap. CDR3 length equals 14 residues. The sequencing sample was made of peripheral blood. This clonotype was obtained from a woman aged 60-75 years with active or convalescent COVID-19. The chain employs TRBV6-1 and TRBJ2-7; D is unclear. This CDR3 is CASSDSVKTYEQYF. For the CDR3, the DNA is TGTGCCAGCAGTGACAGCGTAAAAACCTACGAGCAGTACTTC.